The T cell receptor (beta chain) under discussion was sequenced for a study of molecular identifiers for immune sequencing clone quantification. Study details: Replicate RNA came from roughly 20,000 or 100,000 naive CD8 cells and was split five ways, and four parts were sequenced.

Study observations and caveats: Whereas naive cells kept under 1% of molecules in clones above 20 RNA copies, such clones held over 99% in effectors.

Generation of bulk TCR libraries relied on previously described methods and listed TCR primers. TCRdb redid the calling of the PCR reads with MiXCR, one entry per CDR3 protein. Here the sample spans over 550,000 distinct CDR3 sequences, roughly 25% being singletons. Using a CD8+CD4-CCR7+CD45RA+ phenotype, naive CD8 T cells were sorted. A few counts support this clonotype. Its target is not known. The CDR3 extends over 14 amino acids. The V gene's germline CDR1 is SGDLS and CDR2 YYNGEE. The germline V and J ends were trimmed by 4 bases and 3 bases, with 14 bases remaining between them. Sequencing was carried out using naive CD8+ T cells from blood, with Jurkat cell RNA spiked in. Subset denoted: FACS-sorted CD8+CD4-CCR7+CD45RA+ naive T cells. V is TRBV9 and J is TRBJ2-7; possibly TRBD2 for D (6 bases). The sequence derives from a human donor in good health. Some libraries in this study had Jurkat cell RNA spiked in. CDR3 in DNA: TGTGCCAGCAGCCCCGACGGGCGGGACTACGAGCAGTACTTC. Translated: CASSPDGRDYEQYF.